These 14 T cell receptor beta chains originate from one sample sequenced in a study of T cell responses to AZD1222 COVID-19 vaccine (dated by TCRdb to the early 2020s). To prepare the library, the immunoSEQ multiplex PCR assay was applied. TCRdb holds this immuneACCESS table with in-frame rearrangements only. Some clones are missing; in checked studies, unresolved V genes explain under half, and the rest has no known cause. The sample table holds around 120,000 clones, of which about nine tenths were seen once. Jointly, the top ten make up 13% to 15% of the sample. The sample's time point, from its label and the paper: baseline before first vaccination. The sample in question was peripheral blood, obtained on day 0 of AZD1222 vaccination. The receptors were gathered from an adult in good health.

This chain joins TRBV5-1 and TRBJ1-1; the D is unclear. CDR1 is SGHRS and CDR2 is YFSETQ in the germline V gene. V was pared by 1 base and J by 1 base, with 8 bases between. This CDR3 has 14 amino acids. CDR3 sequence: CASSLLLGNTEAFF. In DNA, the CDR3 is TGCGCCAGCAGCTTGCTGCTGGGGAACACTGAAGCTTTCTTT.

The chain links TRBV10-3 to TRBJ2-7; either TRBD1 or TRBD2 may fit D (5 bases each). The CDR3 extends over 13 amino acids. Trimming removed 0 bases from V and 6 bases from J, with 9 bases in between. Germline CDR1 ENHRY, CDR2 SYGVKD. CDR3 protein: CAISESRGPEQYF. The DNA of the CDR3 is TGTGCCATCAGTGAGTCGAGGGGTCCCGAGCAGTACTTC.

The V call is TRBV6-2 or TRBV6-3, the J call TRBJ2-1, with 12 bases aligning to TRBD2. Per the germline V gene, CDR1 is MNHEY and CDR2 is SVGEGT. V lost 6 bases, J lost 4 bases, and 4 bases stayed unmatched. The CDR3 has 15 residues. CDR3 DNA: TGTGCCAGCAGCGTACTAGCGGGAGGTTACAATGAGCAGTTCTTC. As protein: CASSVLAGGYNEQFF.

The chain couples TRBV21-1 to TRBJ1-3. TRBV21-1 is deemed a pseudogene. The CDR3 extends over 15 amino acids. CDR3: CASSSRRGIGNTIYF. CDR3 in DNA: TGTGCCAGCAGCTCCCGCCGGGGGATTGGAAACACCATATATTTT.

CDR3 nucleotide sequence: TGTGCCAGCAATCCGGGGCTAGCGGTCCTTGACGAGCAGTACTTC. Translating gives CASNPGLAVLDEQYF. The rearrangement uses TRBV6-5 and TRBJ2-7; 7 positions match TRBD2. Trimming cost V 7 bases and J 5 bases; bases outside gene matches: 14. Per germline, CDR1 MNHEY and CDR2 SVGAGI. CDR3 length equals 15 residues.

V and J are TRBV28 and TRBJ1-4; 7 nucleotides align to TRBD1. This CDR3 comprises 14 residues. CDR1 and CDR2 (germline): MDHEN, SYDVKM. Trimming cost V 2 bases and J 8 bases; bases outside gene matches: 5. CDR3 in amino acids: CASSLRGQDEKLFF. Written as DNA, the CDR3 is TGTGCCAGCAGTTTAAGGGGGCAGGACGAAAAACTGTTTTTT.

The chain links TRBV7-8 to TRBJ2-7; D is unclear. The CDR3 runs to 11 residues. Trimming removed 2 bases at V and 3 bases at J, with 2 bases between. The germline V gene encodes CDR1 SGHVS and CDR2 FQNEAQ. The chain's CDR3 is CASSLNYEQYF. The CDR3 DNA reads as TGTGCCAGCAGCTTAAACTACGAGCAGTACTTC.

The chain combines TRBV5-8 with TRBJ1-6; D perhaps matches TRBD1 (5 bases). Trimming took 3 bases from V and 0 from J, leaving 10 bases between them. The germline gives CDR1 SGHTS, CDR2 YDEGEE. The CDR3 loop spans 16 amino acids. The DNA for the CDR3 is TGTGCCAGCAGCTGGGGCGAGAGCTCCTATAATTCACCCCTCCACTTT. Residues: CASSWGESSYNSPLHF.

A single count supports this clone. V usage is TRBV11-2 and J usage is TRBJ2-1; tentative D call: TRBD1 (7 bases). CDR1 and CDR2 from the germline V gene are SGHAT and FQNNGV. Trimming left V 6 bases short and J 4 bases short, with 16 bases between. This CDR3 contains 15 residues. The DNA for the CDR3 is TGTGCCAGCAGAGATGCGGGACAGAATTACAATGAGCAGTTCTTC. Amino acid sequence: CASRDAGQNYNEQFF.

The chain has TRBV7-2 and TRBJ2-4, with D possibly being TRBD1 or TRBD2 (5 bases each). In germline, CDR1 is SGHTA, CDR2 FQGNSA. CDR3 length equals 14 residues. Trimming cost V 4 bases and J 3 bases, with 10 bases left between them. Written as DNA, the CDR3 is TGTGCCAGCAGCTCTCAGGGAGACAAAAACATTCAGTACTTC. It is translated as CASSSQGDKNIQYF. The full variable domain, completed using reference TRBV7-2 and TRBJ2-4, is GAGVSQSPSNKVTEKGKDVELRCDPISGHTALYWYRQSLGQGLEFLIYFQGNSAPDKSGLPSDRFSAERTGGSVSTLTIQRTQQEDSAVYLCASSSQGDKNIQYFGAGTRLSVL.

This clone appeared once. V gene TRBV27 combines with J gene TRBJ2-3; 7 bases fit TRBD1. V shed 8 bases and J 2 bases; nucleotides not matched to a gene: 4. The CDR3 has 13 amino acids. The germline gives CDR1 MNHEY, CDR2 SMNVEV (reference sequence). DNA of the CDR3: TGTGCCAGCCGGGACAGACTCACAGATACGCAGTATTTT. It translates to CASRDRLTDTQYF.

The chain is built from TRBV7-2 and TRBJ1-3; 8 bases line up with TRBD1. With 3 bases clipped from V and 1 base from J, the junction kept 11 bases outside the gene matches. The CDR3 runs 18 residues. Germline V gives CDR1 SGHTA, CDR2 FQGNSA. In DNA form, the CDR3 reads TGTGCCAGCAGCTTTTTAGCGGCAGGGGGCGCATCTGGAAACACCATATATTTT. Its translation: CASSFLAAGGASGNTIYF.

This clone was recorded at least ten times. CDR3 nucleotides: TGTGCCAGCAGTGAAAGCATGAACACTGAAGCTTTCTTT. Protein: CASSESMNTEAFF. The chain joins TRBV6-1 to TRBJ1-1; no definite D call. The CDR3 consists of 13 residues. The V gene lost 2 bases and the J gene lost 0 bases, with 4 bases spanning the gap. Germline V lookup: CDR1 MNHNS, CDR2 SASEGT.

The chain employs TRBV2 and TRBJ2-5, with D possibly TRBD2 on 6 matching bases. Germline CDR1 and CDR2: SNHLY and FYNNEI. The CDR3 sequence is 12 residues long. Trimming stripped 7 bases from V and 5 bases from J, with 11 bases between. This chain's CDR3 is CASTGDRETQYF. In nucleotides, the CDR3 is TGTGCCAGCACGGGGGACCGTGAGACCCAGTACTTC. Filled out from reference TRBV2 and TRBJ2-5, the complete variable domain reads EPEVTQTPSHQVTQMGQEVILRCVPISNHLYFYWYRQILGQKVEFLVSFYNNEISEKSEIFDDQFSVERPDGSNFTLKIRSTKLEDSAMYFCASTGDRETQYFGPGTRLLVL.